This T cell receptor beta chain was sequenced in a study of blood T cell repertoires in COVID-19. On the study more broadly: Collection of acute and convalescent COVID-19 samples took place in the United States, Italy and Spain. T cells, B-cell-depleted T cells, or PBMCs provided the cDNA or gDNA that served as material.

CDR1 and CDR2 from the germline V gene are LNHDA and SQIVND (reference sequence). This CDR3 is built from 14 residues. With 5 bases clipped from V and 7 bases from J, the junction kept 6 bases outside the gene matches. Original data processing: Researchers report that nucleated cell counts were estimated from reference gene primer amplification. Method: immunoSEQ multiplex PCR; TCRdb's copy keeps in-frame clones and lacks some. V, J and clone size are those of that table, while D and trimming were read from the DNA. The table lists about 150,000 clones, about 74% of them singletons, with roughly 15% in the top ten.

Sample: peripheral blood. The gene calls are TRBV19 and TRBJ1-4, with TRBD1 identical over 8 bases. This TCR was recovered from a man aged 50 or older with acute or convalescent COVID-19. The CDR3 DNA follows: TGTGCCAGTAGTTCCAGGGGGCGCGGTGAAAAACTGTTTTTT. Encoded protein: CASSSRGRGEKLFF. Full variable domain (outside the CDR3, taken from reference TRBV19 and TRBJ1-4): DGGITQSPKYLFRKEGQNVTLSCEQNLNHDAMYWYRQDPGQGLRLIYYSQIVNDFQKGDIAEGYSVSREKKESFPLTVTSAQKNPTAFYLCASSSRGRGEKLFFGSGTQLSVL.